The clone carrying this T cell receptor beta chain showed up many times. Its matching antigen is unknown. These data come from a study of neurological immune-mediated disorders. The study, taken as a whole, reports: Multiple sclerosis, the disease with the least TCR clonal expansion, fell below healthy controls, whereas HTLV-1-associated myelopathy showed the most.

It was by 5'RACE with 10-nucleotide random UMIs that the cDNA was made. TCRdb re-called the 5' RACE reads with MiXCR, one entry per CDR3 protein. The profile covers 130,000 or so distinct CDR3 sequences, with 3% to 3.5% appearing a single time and 1% to 1.5% taken by the ten largest. The CDR3 consists of 15 residues. V was cut by 6 bases and J by 1 base, with 15 bases left in between. Germline CDR1 reads ENHRY; CDR2 reads SYGVKD. Source material: PBMCs. The clonotype comes from a woman under 40 with multiple sclerosis. This sequence joins TRBV10-3 and TRBJ2-5, with a weak D call TRBD1 (7 bases). The CDR3 DNA reads as TGTGCCATCAGCCCGGAGGGGGCAGGCCAAGAGACCCAGTACTTC. This encodes CAISPEGAGQETQYF.